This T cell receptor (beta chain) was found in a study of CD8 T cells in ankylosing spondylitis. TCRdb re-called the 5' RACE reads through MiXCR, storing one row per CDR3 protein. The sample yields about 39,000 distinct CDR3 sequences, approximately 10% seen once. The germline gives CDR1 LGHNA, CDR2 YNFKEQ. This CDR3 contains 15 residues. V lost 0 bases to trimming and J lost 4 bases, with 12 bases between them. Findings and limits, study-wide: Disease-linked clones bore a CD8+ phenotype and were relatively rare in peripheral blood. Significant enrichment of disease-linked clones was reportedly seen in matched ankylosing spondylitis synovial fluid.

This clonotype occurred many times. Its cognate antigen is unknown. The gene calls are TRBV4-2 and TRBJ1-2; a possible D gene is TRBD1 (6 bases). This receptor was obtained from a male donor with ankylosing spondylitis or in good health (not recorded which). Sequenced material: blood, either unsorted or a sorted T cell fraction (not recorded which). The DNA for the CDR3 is TGTGCCAGCAGCCAAGACGGGGGGGCTGGCTATGGCTACACCTTC. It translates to CASSQDGGAGYGYTF.